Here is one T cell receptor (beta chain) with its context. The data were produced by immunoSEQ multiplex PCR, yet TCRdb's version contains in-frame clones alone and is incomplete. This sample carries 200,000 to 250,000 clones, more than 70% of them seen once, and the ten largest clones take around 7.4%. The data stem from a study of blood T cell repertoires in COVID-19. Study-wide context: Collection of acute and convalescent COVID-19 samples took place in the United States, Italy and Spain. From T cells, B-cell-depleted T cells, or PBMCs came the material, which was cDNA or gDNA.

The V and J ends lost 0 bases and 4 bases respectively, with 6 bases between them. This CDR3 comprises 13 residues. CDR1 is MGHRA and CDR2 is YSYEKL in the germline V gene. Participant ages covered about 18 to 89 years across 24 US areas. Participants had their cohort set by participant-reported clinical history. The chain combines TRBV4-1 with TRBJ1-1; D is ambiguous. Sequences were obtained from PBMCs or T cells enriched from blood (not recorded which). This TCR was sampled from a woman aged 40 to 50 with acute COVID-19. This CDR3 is CASSQDPITEAFF. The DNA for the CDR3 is TGCGCCAGCAGCCAAGATCCCATCACTGAAGCTTTCTTT.